Below, 22 T cell receptor beta chains from the same sample are listed, as sequenced in a study of identifying expanded T cells in peripheral blood. Assay: immunoSEQ multiplex PCR; the TCRdb copy retains only in-frame clones and omits some. Of about 78,000 clones detected, 84% appear once; the ten largest clones hold approximately 20%. The sequenced sample consisted of blood. These receptors were taken from a person aged 18 to 69 in good health.

This chain links TRBV28 with TRBJ2-7; maybe TRBD2 (7 bases). V shed 6 bases and J shed 2 bases, with 23 bases lying between them. This CDR3 spans 17 amino acids. Looked up from germline, CDR1 is MDHEN and CDR2 is SYDVKM. The DNA of the CDR3 is TGTGCCAGCAGCCTCAGTCTCCCCCAAGGGGGGGCCTACGAGCAGTACTTC. Translated: CASSLSLPQGGAYEQYF.

In the case of this clone: The germline gene is not matched at one end of the junction; a read error may be the cause. The rearrangement uses TRBV28 and TRBJ2-7; TRBD2 agrees at 13 bases. Germline V CDR1 and CDR2: MDHEN, SYDVKM. This CDR3 has 11 residues. The CDR3 is CASSWTSGSFF. CDR3 nucleotides: TGTGCCAGCTCCTGGACTAGCGGGAGTTTCTTC.

The chain uses TRBV4-1 and TRBJ2-7, with D possibly TRBD2 on 5 matching bases. The CDR3 runs to 14 residues. The V end was cut by 5 bases, the J end by 3 bases, with 14 bases between. Germline loops: CDR1 MGHRA, CDR2 YSYEKL. In nucleotides, the CDR3 is TGCGCCAGCAGCTCCGGGTCGGGGATCTACGAGCAGTACTTC. Translating gives CASSSGSGIYEQYF.

The CDR3 bases are TGCAGCGTTGAAGAACCCGGGAGGGCTAGGGGCTACGAGCAGTACTTC. Protein: CSVEEPGRARGYEQYF. The rearrangement uses TRBV29-1 and TRBJ2-7; the match to TRBD2 covers 8 bases. CDR1 and CDR2 (germline): SQVTM, ANQGSEA. Losses at the gene ends were 0 bases for V and 3 bases for J; bases not matched to a gene: 10. The CDR3 runs to 16 residues.

In this sample, this clone turned up a few times. The gene calls are TRBV29-1 and TRBJ2-7, with TRBD2 matching 7 bases. CDR3 size: 14 residues. Germline CDR1 is SQVTM and CDR2 is ANQGSEA. The junction had 10 bases not matched to a gene; V was cut back by 8 bases and J by 0 bases. CDR3 DNA: TGCAGCCCCCTCCGGGAGGAAAGCTCCTACGAGCAGTACTTC. As protein: CSPLREESSYEQYF.

The CDR3 spells CATSSGAGSGANVLTF. The DNA for the CDR3 is TGTGCCACCAGCAGCGGAGCGGGCTCTGGGGCCAACGTCCTGACTTTC. J is TRBJ2-6 and V is TRBV15; TRBD2 might be the D (6 bases). The CDR3 loop spans 16 amino acids. From germline, CDR1 is LNHNV and CDR2 YYDKDF (reference sequence). Trimming removed 3 bases at V and 0 bases at J, with 9 bases between.

Comments on this clone: At the DNA level, this CDR3 is encoded by other sequences in the same sample as well. The rearrangement joins TRBV20-1 to TRBJ2-7; 7 bases are shared with TRBD2. CDR1 is DFQATT, CDR2 SNEGSKA, per germline (reference sequence). CDR3 length: 11 amino acids. The junction had 0 bases not matched to a gene; V was cut back by 3 bases and J by 4 bases. This CDR3 reads CSARGGYEQYF. CDR3 DNA: TGCAGTGCTAGGGGAGGGTACGAGCAGTACTTC.

V usage is TRBV11-2 and J usage is TRBJ2-1; 12 bases fit TRBD2. CDR3 length: 16 residues. J lost 9 bases, V lost 4 bases, and 10 bases had no gene match. Germline loops: CDR1 SGHAT, CDR2 FQNNGV. The CDR3 is CASSSSGRGSFSEQFF. The CDR3 coding sequence is TGTGCCAGCAGCTCTAGCGGGAGGGGATCCTTTAGTGAGCAGTTCTTC.

The genes are TRBV6-5 and TRBJ2-7, with D possibly being TRBD1 (6 bases). Trimming pared 6 bases from V and 6 bases from J, leaving 21 bases between. CDR1 is MNHEY and CDR2 is SVGAGI in the germline V gene. The CDR3 loop spans 15 amino acids. Written as DNA, the CDR3 is TGTGCCAGCAGCCGAGGCCTTTACAGGGTCGGCGAGCAGTACTTC. This encodes CASSRGLYRVGEQYF.

The chain joins TRBV6-1 to TRBJ2-1; D remains unclear. This CDR3 is 16 amino acids long. V was trimmed by 4 bases and J by 2 bases, leaving 15 bases between them. The germline gives CDR1 MNHNS, CDR2 SASEGT. CDR3 loop: CASSGAGSDTYNEQFF. The CDR3, as DNA: TGTGCCAGCAGTGGGGCCGGGTCAGACACCTACAATGAGCAGTTCTTC.

This clone was seen only a few times. The chain combines TRBV9 with TRBJ2-2, with D perhaps assigned TRBD1 or TRBD2 (5 bases each). The length of the CDR3 is 16 residues. Per the germline V gene, CDR1 is SGDLS and CDR2 is YYNGEE. V dropped 0 bases and J dropped 7 bases, with 16 bases sitting between them. CDR3 sequence (DNA): TGTGCCAGCAGCGTAGCCGGGACCGGGGTTGGCGGGGAGCTGTTTTTT. As protein: CASSVAGTGVGGELFF. Using reference TRBV9 and TRBJ2-2 for the parts outside the CDR3, the full variable domain is DSGVTQTPKHLITATGQRVTLRCSPRSGDLSVYWYQQSLDQGLQFLIQYYNGEERAKGNILERFSAQQFPDLHSELNLSSLELGDSALYFCASSVAGTGVGGELFFGEGSRLTVL.

J is TRBJ2-7 and V is TRBV13; 7 bases align to TRBD2. The germline gives CDR1 PRHDT, CDR2 FYEKMQ (reference sequence). V was pared by 0 bases and J by 6 bases, with 5 bases of the junction left unmatched. The CDR3 is 14 amino acids. CDR3 coding DNA: TGTGCCAGCAGCTTAGGGGGAGGGCCGGTCGAGCAGTACTTC. This translates into CASSLGGGPVEQYF.

In DNA, the CDR3 is TGTGCCAGCAGTTCTCGGGATCAGCCCCAGCATTTT. Amino acid sequence: CASSSRDQPQHF. The gene calls are TRBV28 and TRBJ1-5; D not resolved. V was cut by 4 bases and J by 5 bases, with 6 bases left in between. Germline V gene data show CDR1 as MDHEN and CDR2 as SYDVKM. The CDR3 spans 12 residues. The full variable domain, with the rest looked up from reference TRBV28 and TRBJ1-5, is DVKVTQSSRYLVKRTGEKVFLECVQDMDHENMFWYRQDPGLGLRLIYFSYDVKMKEKGDIPEGYSVSREKKERFSLILESASTNQTSMYLCASSSRDQPQHFGDGTRLSIL.

The chain uses TRBV7-2 and TRBJ2-1; D is unclear. The CDR3 spans 13 residues. The germline V gene has CDR1 SGHTA and CDR2 FQGNSA. V was cut by 3 bases and J by 9 bases, with 12 bases left in between. CDR3 sequence: CASSFFGPSEQFF. The CDR3 bases are TGTGCCAGCAGCTTCTTTGGACCATCTGAGCAGTTCTTC.

The rearrangement joins TRBV10-3 to TRBJ2-2; D is perhaps TRBD2 (6 bases). Trimming took off 6 bases at V and 3 bases at J, with 11 bases between the two ends. Germline V lookup: CDR1 ENHRY, CDR2 SYGVKD. The CDR3 extends over 14 amino acids. The CDR3: CAIRVGGDTGELFF. CDR3 nucleotide sequence: TGTGCCATCAGAGTTGGAGGGGACACCGGGGAGCTGTTTTTT.

The chain uses TRBV7-2 and TRBJ1-5, with D unclear. The CDR3 runs 15 residues. V was cut by 1 base and J by 4 bases, with 11 bases left in between. CDR1 is SGHTA, CDR2 FQGNSA, per germline. CDR3 protein: CASSLGRQLNQPQHF. DNA for the CDR3: TGTGCCAGCAGCTTAGGACGACAACTTAATCAGCCCCAGCATTTT.

This chain joins TRBV27 and TRBJ2-7; D ambiguous. The CDR3 length is 14 residues. Trimming stripped 4 bases from V and 0 bases from J, with 10 bases between. The V gene's germline CDR1 is MNHEY and CDR2 SMNVEV (reference sequence). The CDR3 spells CASSSTGYSYEQYF. DNA for the CDR3: TGTGCCAGCAGTTCCACCGGTTACTCCTACGAGCAGTACTTC.

This chain links TRBV27 with TRBJ1-5; TRBD1 aligns across 8 bases. The CDR3 covers 17 residues. Germline CDR1 is MNHEY and CDR2 is SMNVEV (reference sequence). Trimming at V came to 0 bases and at J to 2 bases, leaving 6 bases not matched to a gene. This CDR3 reads CASSLSPPDRGNQPQHF. The CDR3 DNA reads TGTGCCAGCAGTTTATCCCCCCCGGACAGGGGCAATCAGCCCCAGCATTTT.

The gene calls are TRBV19 and TRBJ2-3; no clear D gene. This CDR3 has 11 amino acids. Trimming left V 4 bases short and J 5 bases short, with 4 bases between. Germline-derived CDR1 and CDR2 are LNHDA and SQIVND (reference sequence). CDR3 DNA: TGTGCCAGTAGTAGGGGAGATACGCAGTATTTT. Amino acids: CASSRGDTQYF.

This rearrangement joins TRBV27 to TRBJ2-7, with D perhaps TRBD2 (6 bases). The CDR3 runs to 12 residues. Germline loops: CDR1 MNHEY, CDR2 SMNVEV (reference sequence). Between the trimmed V and J ends, which lost 6 bases and 7 bases, there was a span of 13 bases. CDR3 loop: CASRAGGREQYF. The CDR3 DNA sequence: TGTGCCAGCAGAGCAGGAGGGCGGGAGCAGTACTTC.

This chain joins TRBV10-3 and TRBJ2-7, with a tentative D call TRBD2 (6 bases). The V end was cut by 4 bases, the J end by 1 base, with 8 bases between. Germline V gene lookup returns CDR1 ENHRY and CDR2 SYGVKD. CDR3 length equals 13 residues. CDR3 in amino acids: CAISGDFSYEQYF. The CDR3 region has the DNA TGTGCCATCAGTGGGGACTTTTCCTACGAGCAGTACTTC.

V is TRBV29-1 and J is TRBJ2-7; 8 bases agree with TRBD2. This CDR3 has 12 residues. The trim removed 6 bases at V and 4 bases at J, leaving 5 bases unmatched. The germline V gene has CDR1 SQVTM and CDR2 ANQGSEA. The DNA for the CDR3 is TGCAGCGTCCTTAGCGGGAAGTACGAGCAGTACTTC. Its translation is CSVLSGKYEQYF.